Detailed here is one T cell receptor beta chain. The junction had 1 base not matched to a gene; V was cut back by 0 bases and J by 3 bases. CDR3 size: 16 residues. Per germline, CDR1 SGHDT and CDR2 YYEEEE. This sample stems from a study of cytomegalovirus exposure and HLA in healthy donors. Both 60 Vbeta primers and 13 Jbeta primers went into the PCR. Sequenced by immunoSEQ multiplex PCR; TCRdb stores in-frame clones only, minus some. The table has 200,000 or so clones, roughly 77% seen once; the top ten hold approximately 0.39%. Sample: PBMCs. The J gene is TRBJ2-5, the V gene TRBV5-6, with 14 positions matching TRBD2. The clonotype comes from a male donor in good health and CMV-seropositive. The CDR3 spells CASSLGGLAGEETQYF. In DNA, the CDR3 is TGTGCCAGCAGCTTGGGGGGACTAGCGGGGGAAGAGACCCAGTACTTC.